The 3 T cell receptor beta chains reported below all come from one sample, sequenced in a study of beta chain features in type 1 diabetes. Findings of the study overall: In every one of the four CD4+ subsets, TCRB CDR3s were moderately but significantly shorter in Type 1 diabetes patients.

Expressed TCRB transcripts were sequenced because the entire RNA isolate underwent reverse transcription. Repertoires were generated with immunoSEQ multiplex PCR, while TCRdb's copy carries only in-frame clones and drops some. The data contain about 160,000 clones, around 7.8% of them singletons. These TCRs are of unknown antigen specificity. Sequenced sample: central memory CD4+ T cells from blood. The receptors here all came from a woman aged 40 to 50 with type 1 diabetes.

This clone has more than one count but fewer than ten. The chain joins TRBV2 to TRBJ2-1; D is possibly TRBD2 (5 bases). V lost 3 bases, J lost 5 bases, and 8 bases lay in between. This CDR3 region has 13 residues. The germline gives CDR1 SNHLY, CDR2 FYNNEI. The CDR3 spells CASSEEADNEQFF. As DNA, the CDR3 is TGTGCCAGCAGTGAGGAAGCGGACAATGAGCAGTTCTTC. The full variable domain, its missing parts supplied by reference TRBV2 and TRBJ2-1, is EPEVTQTPSHQVTQMGQEVILRCVPISNHLYFYWYRQILGQKVEFLVSFYNNEISEKSEIFDDQFSVERPDGSNFTLKIRSTKLEDSAMYFCASSEEADNEQFFGPGTRLTVL.

In the case of this clone: Germline and junction disagree at one end, which may indicate a read error. The rearrangement joins TRBV18 to TRBJ1-2, with 7 bases matching TRBD1. Germline V gene lookup returns CDR1 KGHSH and CDR2 LQKENI. This CDR3 is built from 13 residues. CDR3 sequence: CASSPQGLDGYTF. CDR3 sequence (DNA): TGTGCCAGCTCGCCACAGGGGTTGGATGGCTACACCTTC.

J is TRBJ2-1 and V is TRBV30; 11 nucleotides line up with TRBD2. CDR3 length: 16 amino acids. CDR1 is GTSNPN, CDR2 SVGIG, per germline (reference sequence). The V segment lost 3 bases and the J segment 7 bases; nucleotides outside the gene matches: 11. The DNA of the CDR3 is TGTGCCTGGAGGGGACTTAGCGGGAGGGCCAAGAATGAGCAGTTCTTC. Amino acid sequence: CAWRGLSGRAKNEQFF.